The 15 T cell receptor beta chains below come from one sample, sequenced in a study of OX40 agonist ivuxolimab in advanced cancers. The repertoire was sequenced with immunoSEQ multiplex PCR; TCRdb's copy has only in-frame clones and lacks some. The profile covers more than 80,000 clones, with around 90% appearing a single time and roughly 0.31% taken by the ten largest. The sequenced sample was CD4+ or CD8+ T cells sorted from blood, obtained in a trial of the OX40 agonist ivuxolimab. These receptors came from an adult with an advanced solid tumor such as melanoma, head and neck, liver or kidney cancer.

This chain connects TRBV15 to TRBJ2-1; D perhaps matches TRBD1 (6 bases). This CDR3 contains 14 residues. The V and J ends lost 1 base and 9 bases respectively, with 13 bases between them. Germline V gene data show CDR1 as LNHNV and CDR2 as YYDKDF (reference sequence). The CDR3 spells CATSRAGTNVEQFF. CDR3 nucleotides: TGTGCCACCAGCAGAGCCGGGACAAATGTTGAGCAGTTCTTC.

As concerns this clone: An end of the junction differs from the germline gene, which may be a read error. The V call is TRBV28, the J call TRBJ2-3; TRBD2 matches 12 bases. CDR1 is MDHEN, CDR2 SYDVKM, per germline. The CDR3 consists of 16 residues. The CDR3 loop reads CASSSLAGGRTGTQYF. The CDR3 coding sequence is TGTGCCAGCAGTTCGCTAGCGGGAGGGCGGACAGGTACGCAGTATTTT.

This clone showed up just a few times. The CDR3 nucleotides read TGTGCCAGCAGTTATTTCCCGCAGCCCCAGCATTTT. It specifies CASSYFPQPQHF. The chain employs TRBV6-5 and TRBJ1-5; D unresolved. The CDR3 runs 12 residues. The V and J ends lost 3 bases and 7 bases respectively, with 7 bases between them. Germline loops: CDR1 MNHEY, CDR2 SVGAGI.

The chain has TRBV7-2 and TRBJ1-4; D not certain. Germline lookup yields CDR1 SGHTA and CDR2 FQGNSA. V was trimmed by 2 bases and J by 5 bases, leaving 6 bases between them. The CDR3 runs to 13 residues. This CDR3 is CASSLNRNEKLFF. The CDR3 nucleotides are TGTGCCAGCAGCTTAAATCGGAATGAAAAACTGTTTTTT.

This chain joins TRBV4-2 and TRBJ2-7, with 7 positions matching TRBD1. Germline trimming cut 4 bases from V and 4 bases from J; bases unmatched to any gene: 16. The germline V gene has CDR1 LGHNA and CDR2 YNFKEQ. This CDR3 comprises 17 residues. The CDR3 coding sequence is TGTGCCAGCAGCCCCCAAAAATGGGACAGAAATTCTTACGAGCAGTACTTC. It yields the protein CASSPQKWDRNSYEQYF.

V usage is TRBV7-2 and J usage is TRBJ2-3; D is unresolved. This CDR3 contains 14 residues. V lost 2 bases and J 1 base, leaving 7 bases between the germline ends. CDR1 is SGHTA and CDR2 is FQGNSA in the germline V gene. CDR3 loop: CASSLRARTDTQYF. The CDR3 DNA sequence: TGTGCCAGCAGCTTACGGGCCCGCACAGATACGCAGTATTTT.

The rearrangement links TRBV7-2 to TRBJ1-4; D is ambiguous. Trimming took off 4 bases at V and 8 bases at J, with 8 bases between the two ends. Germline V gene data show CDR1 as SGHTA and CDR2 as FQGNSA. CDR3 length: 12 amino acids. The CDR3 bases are TGTGCCAGCAGCTCTAGTCCGGAAAAACTGTTTTTT. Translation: CASSSSPEKLFF. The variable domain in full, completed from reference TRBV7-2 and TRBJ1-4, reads GAGVSQSPSNKVTEKGKDVELRCDPISGHTALYWYRQSLGQGLEFLIYFQGNSAPDKSGLPSDRFSAERTGGSVSTLTIQRTQQEDSAVYLCASSSSPEKLFFGSGTQLSVL.

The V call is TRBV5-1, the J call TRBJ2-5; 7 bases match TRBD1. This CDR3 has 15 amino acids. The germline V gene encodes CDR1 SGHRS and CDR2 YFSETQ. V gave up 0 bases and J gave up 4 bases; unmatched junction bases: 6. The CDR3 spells CASSLGSAGGETQYF. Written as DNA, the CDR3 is TGCGCCAGCAGCTTGGGATCGGCAGGGGGAGAGACCCAGTACTTC. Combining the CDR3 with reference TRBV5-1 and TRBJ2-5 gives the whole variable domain KAGVTQTPRYLIKTRGQQVTLSCSPISGHRSVSWYQQTPGQGLQFLFEYFSETQRNKGNFPGRFSGRQFSNSRSEMNVSTLELGDSALYLCASSLGSAGGETQYFGPGTRLLVL.

CDR3 in DNA: TGTGCCTGGAGAAGTTTGCGGGAGCCCTACGAGCAGTACTTC. Its translation is CAWRSLREPYEQYF. The chain has TRBV30 and TRBJ2-7; 7 positions match TRBD2. The CDR3 loop spans 14 amino acids. J lost 2 bases, V lost 3 bases, and 7 bases had no gene match. Germline V gene data show CDR1 as GTSNPN and CDR2 as SVGIG (reference sequence).

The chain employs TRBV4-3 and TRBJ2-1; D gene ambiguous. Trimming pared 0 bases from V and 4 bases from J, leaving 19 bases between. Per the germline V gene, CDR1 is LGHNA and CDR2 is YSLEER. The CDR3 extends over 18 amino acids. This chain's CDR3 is CASSQDGRATTSYNEQFF. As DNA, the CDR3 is TGCGCCAGCAGCCAAGATGGAAGGGCCACTACCAGTTACAATGAGCAGTTCTTC.

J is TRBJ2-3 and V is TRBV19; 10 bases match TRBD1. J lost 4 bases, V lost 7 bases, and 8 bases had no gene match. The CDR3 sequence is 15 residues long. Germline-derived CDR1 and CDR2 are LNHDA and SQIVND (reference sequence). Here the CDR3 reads CASTYGQGESDTQYF. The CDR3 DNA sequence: TGTGCCAGTACCTACGGACAGGGGGAATCAGATACGCAGTATTTT.

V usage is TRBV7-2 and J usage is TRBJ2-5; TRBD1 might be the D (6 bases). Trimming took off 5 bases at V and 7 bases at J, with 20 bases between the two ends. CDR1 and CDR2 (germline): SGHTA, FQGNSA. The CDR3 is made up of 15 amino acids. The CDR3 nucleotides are TGTGCCAGCAGCCCTCAACAGGGAGAGTTCGGGACCCAGTACTTC. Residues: CASSPQQGEFGTQYF.

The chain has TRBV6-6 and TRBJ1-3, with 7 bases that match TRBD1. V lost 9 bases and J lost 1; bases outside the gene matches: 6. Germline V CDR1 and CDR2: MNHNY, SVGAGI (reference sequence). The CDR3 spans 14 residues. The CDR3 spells CARRQGRSGNTIYF. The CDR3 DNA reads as TGTGCCAGGCGACAGGGACGGTCTGGAAACACCATATATTTT.

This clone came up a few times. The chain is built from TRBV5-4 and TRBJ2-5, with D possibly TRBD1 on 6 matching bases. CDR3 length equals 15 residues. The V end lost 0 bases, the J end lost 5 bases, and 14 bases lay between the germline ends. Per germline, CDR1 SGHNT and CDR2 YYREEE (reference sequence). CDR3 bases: TGTGCCAGCAGCTTGGCCCCGACAGGCGGGGAGACCCAGTACTTC. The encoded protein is CASSLAPTGGETQYF.

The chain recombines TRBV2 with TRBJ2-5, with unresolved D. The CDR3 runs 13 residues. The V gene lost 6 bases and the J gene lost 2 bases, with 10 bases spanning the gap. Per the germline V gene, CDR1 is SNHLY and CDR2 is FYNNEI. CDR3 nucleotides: TGTGCCAGCAGCTTACATAGACAAGAGACCCAGTACTTC. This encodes CASSLHRQETQYF.